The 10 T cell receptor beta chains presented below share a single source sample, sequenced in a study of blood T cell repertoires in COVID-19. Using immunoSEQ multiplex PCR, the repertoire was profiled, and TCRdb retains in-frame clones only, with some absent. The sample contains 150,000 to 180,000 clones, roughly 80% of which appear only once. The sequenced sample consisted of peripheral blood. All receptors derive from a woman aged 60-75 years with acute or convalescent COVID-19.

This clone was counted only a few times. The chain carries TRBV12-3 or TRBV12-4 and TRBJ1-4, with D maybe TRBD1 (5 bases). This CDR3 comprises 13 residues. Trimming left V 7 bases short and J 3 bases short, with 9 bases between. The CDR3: CASTGLANEKLFF. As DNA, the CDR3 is TGTGCCAGCACAGGGTTGGCTAATGAAAAACTGTTTTTT.

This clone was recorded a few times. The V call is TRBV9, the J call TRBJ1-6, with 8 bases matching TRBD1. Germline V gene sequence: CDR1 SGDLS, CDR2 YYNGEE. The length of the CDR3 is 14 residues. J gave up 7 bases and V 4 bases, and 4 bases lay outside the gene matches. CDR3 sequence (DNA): TGTGCCAGCAGCCTGGGACAGGACAATTCACCCCTCCACTTT. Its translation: CASSLGQDNSPLHF. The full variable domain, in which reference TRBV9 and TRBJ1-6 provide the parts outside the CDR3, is DSGVTQTPKHLITATGQRVTLRCSPRSGDLSVYWYQQSLDQGLQFLIQYYNGEERAKGNILERFSAQQFPDLHSELNLSSLELGDSALYFCASSLGQDNSPLHFGNGTRLTVT.

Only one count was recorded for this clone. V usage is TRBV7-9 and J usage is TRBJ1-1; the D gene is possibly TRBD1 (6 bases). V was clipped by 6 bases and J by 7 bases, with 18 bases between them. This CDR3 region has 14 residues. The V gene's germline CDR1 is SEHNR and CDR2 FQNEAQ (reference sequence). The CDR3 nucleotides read TGTGCCAGCAGTGGGGGGGCGGAGGATATTGAAGCTTTCTTT. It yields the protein CASSGGAEDIEAFF.

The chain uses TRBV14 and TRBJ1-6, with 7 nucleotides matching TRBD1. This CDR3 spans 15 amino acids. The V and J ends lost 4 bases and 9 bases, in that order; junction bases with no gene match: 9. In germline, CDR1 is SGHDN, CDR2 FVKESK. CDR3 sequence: CASSPFQGGVSPLHF. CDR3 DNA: TGTGCCAGCAGCCCCTTTCAGGGGGGTGTTTCACCCCTCCACTTT.

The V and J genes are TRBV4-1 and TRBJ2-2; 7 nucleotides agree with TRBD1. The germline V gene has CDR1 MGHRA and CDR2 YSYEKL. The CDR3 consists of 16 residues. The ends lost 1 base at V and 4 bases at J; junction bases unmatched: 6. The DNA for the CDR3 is TGCGCCAGCAGCCAAGTAAACAGGGACAGCACCGGGGAGCTGTTTTTT. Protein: CASSQVNRDSTGELFF.

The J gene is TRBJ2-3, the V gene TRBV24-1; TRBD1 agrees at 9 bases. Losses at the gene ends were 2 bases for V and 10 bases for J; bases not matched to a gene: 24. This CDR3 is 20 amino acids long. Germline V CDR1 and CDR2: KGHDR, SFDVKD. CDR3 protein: CATSDSSHFRRTGVDGAQYF. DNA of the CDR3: TGTGCCACCAGTGATTCATCTCATTTTAGGAGGACAGGGGTGGATGGGGCGCAGTATTTT.

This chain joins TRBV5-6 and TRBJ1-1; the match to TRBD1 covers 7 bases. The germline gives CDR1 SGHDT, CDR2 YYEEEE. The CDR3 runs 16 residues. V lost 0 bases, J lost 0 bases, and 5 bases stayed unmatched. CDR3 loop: CASSLDRGLVNTEAFF. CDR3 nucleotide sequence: TGTGCCAGCAGCTTGGATAGGGGGCTGGTGAACACTGAAGCTTTCTTT.

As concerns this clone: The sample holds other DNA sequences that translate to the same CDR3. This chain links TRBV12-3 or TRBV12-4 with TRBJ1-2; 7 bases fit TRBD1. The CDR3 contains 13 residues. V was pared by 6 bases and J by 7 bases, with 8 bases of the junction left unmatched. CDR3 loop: CASSFRQGSGYTF. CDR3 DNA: TGTGCCAGCAGCTTCAGACAGGGCTCTGGCTACACCTTC.

CDR3 loop: CASSPLGPGEPSPLHF. The DNA of the CDR3 is TGTGCCAGCAGCCCTCTGGGCCCAGGGGAGCCTTCACCCCTCCACTTT. The chain combines TRBV3-1 (or the pseudogene TRBV3-2) with TRBJ1-6; possibly TRBD1 for D (6 bases). This CDR3 contains 16 residues. Trimming stripped 4 bases from V and 9 bases from J, with 19 bases between. In germline, CDR1 is LGHDT, CDR2 YNNKEL (reference sequence).

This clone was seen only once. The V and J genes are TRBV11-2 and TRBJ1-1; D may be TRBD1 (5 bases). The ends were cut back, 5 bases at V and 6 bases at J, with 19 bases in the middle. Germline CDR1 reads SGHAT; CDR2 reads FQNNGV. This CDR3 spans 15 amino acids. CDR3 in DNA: TGTGCCAGCAGCCTCTCCCGGAGTAGGGGTTCTGAAGCTTTCTTT. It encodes CASSLSRSRGSEAFF. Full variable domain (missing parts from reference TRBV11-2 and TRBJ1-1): EAGVAQSPRYKIIEKRQSVAFWCNPISGHATLYWYQQILGQGPKLLIQFQNNGVVDDSQLPKDRFSAERLKGVDSTLKIQPAKLEDSAVYLCASSLSRSRGSEAFFGQGTRLTVV.